The clone carrying this T cell receptor (beta chain) was counted between two and nine times. This specimen belongs to a study of T cell repertoires in cytomegalovirus infection. TCRdb analysed the reads with MiXCR anew, one entry per CDR3 protein. The table records approximately 170,000 distinct CDR3 sequences, 17% of them present only once. Germline V CDR1 and CDR2: SEHNR, FQNEAQ (reference sequence). This CDR3 has 19 residues. V dropped 5 bases and J dropped 0 bases, with 23 bases sitting between them. Sequencing was performed on CD8+ T cells from PBMCs. The sequence came from a human donor in good health (CMV status not recorded). Some clones in this sample may be carry-over from other donors' samples. The J gene is TRBJ1-5, the V gene TRBV7-9; unclear D gene. CDR3 in amino acids: CASSPGTLGPEYSNQPQHF. In DNA, the CDR3 is TGTGCCAGCAGCCCAGGCACGTTGGGCCCCGAATATAGCAATCAGCCCCAGCATTTT.